The 27 T cell receptor beta chains below come from one sample, sequenced in a study of circulating tumor DNA in untreated peripheral T-cell lymphoma. The method was immunoSEQ multiplex PCR; TCRdb's version includes in-frame clones alone and lacks a portion of them. The sample records approximately 4,900 clones, 60% to 75% being singletons. The specimen sequenced was tumor tissue. These receptors originate from a human donor with peripheral T-cell lymphoma.

The rearrangement links TRBV11-3 to TRBJ1-4; TRBD1 is a possible D gene (6 bases). This CDR3 region has 15 residues. Germline V gene data show CDR1 as SGHNT and CDR2 as YENEEA. Trimming took 5 bases from V and 4 from J, leaving 14 bases between them. The CDR3 sequence is CASSRGRQVNEKLFF. CDR3 DNA: TGTGCCAGCAGCCGAGGGAGACAGGTTAATGAAAAACTGTTTTTT.

The chain recombines TRBV9 with TRBJ2-5; possible D gene TRBD1, 6 bases. V was shortened by 6 bases and J by 4 bases, with 13 bases between the two germline ends. The CDR3 is 13 amino acids. Germline V gives CDR1 SGDLS, CDR2 YYNGEE. CDR3 region: CASIVWGPETQYF. CDR3 nucleotide sequence: TGTGCCAGCATTGTCTGGGGGCCAGAGACCCAGTACTTC.

This clone has only one observation. V is TRBV11-3 and J is TRBJ1-4; maybe TRBD1 (5 bases). Germline CDR1 SGHNT, CDR2 YENEEA. The CDR3 is made up of 14 amino acids. V lost 5 bases to trimming and J lost 4 bases, with 11 bases between them. CDR3 protein: CASSTGRNNEKLFF. The CDR3, as DNA: TGTGCCAGCAGCACAGGACGGAATAATGAAAAACTGTTTTTT.

This clone has just a few counts. The chain joins TRBV2 to TRBJ2-3, with 12 nucleotides matching TRBD2. The CDR3 consists of 16 residues. V was clipped by 6 bases and J by 1 base; unmatched bases: 5. The germline gives CDR1 SNHLY, CDR2 FYNNEI. The CDR3 DNA follows: TGTGCCAGCAGCAGACTAGCGGGAGTAGGCACAGATACGCAGTATTTT. Translating it yields CASSRLAGVGTDTQYF.

The chain joins TRBV12-5 to TRBJ2-7, with 8 bases aligning to TRBD2. Germline V lookup: CDR1 LGHNT, CDR2 FRNRAP. The CDR3 runs 16 residues. Here the CDR3 reads CASGRSASGLSYEQYF. The CDR3, as DNA: TGTGCCAGCGGGAGAAGTGCTAGCGGGCTATCCTACGAGCAGTACTTC.

CDR3 sequence: CASREQGQETQYF. As DNA, the CDR3 is TGTGCCAGCAGGGAACAGGGACAAGAGACCCAGTACTTC. The rearrangement uses TRBV28 and TRBJ2-5, with TRBD1 as a possible D gene (6 bases). V was pared by 6 bases and J by 2 bases, with 10 bases between. This CDR3 is 13 amino acids long. CDR1 and CDR2 from the germline V gene are MDHEN and SYDVKM.

V and J are TRBV29-1 and TRBJ2-3; D is ambiguous. Trimming took off 2 bases at V and 6 bases at J, with 9 bases between the two ends. The length of the CDR3 is 12 residues. Looked up from germline, CDR1 is SQVTM and CDR2 is ANQGSEA. CDR3 sequence (DNA): TGCAGCGTTGAAACCGTAAGGGATACGCAGTATTTT. As protein: CSVETVRDTQYF.

The chain couples TRBV6-8 to TRBJ2-3, with 11 bases fitting TRBD2. CDR1 is MNHGY and CDR2 is SAAAGT in the germline V gene. Trimming took 5 bases from V and 3 from J; bases not matched to a gene: 10. The CDR3 spans 17 residues. CDR3 region: CASSPTTGLAATDTQYF. The CDR3 bases are TGTGCCAGCAGTCCTACTACGGGACTAGCGGCTACAGATACGCAGTATTTT.

This clone has more than one count but fewer than ten. This chain joins TRBV28 and TRBJ2-7, with 14 bases identical to TRBD2. The V gene end was trimmed by 8 bases and the J gene end by 3 bases; junction bases not matched to a gene: 15. This CDR3 has 18 amino acids. Germline loops: CDR1 MDHEN, CDR2 SYDVKM. The CDR3 coding sequence is TGTGCCAGCGCCGGGGGACTAGCGGGAGAGGTGACCCACTACGAGCAGTACTTC. Protein sequence: CASAGGLAGEVTHYEQYF.

This clone was seen only a few times. The chain carries TRBV29-1 and TRBJ2-1, with D unclear. The V end was cut by 3 bases, the J end by 5 bases, with 14 bases between. The CDR3 contains 14 residues. Germline CDR1 is SQVTM and CDR2 is ANQGSEA. CDR3 region: CSVDPGFGDNEQFF. Written as DNA, the CDR3 is TGCAGCGTTGACCCCGGGTTTGGAGACAATGAGCAGTTCTTC.

The CDR3 coding sequence is TGTGCCAGCTCCCCTCGGGACAGCTATGGCTACACCTTC. The encoded protein is CASSPRDSYGYTF. The V and J genes are TRBV18 and TRBJ1-2; 7 bases map to TRBD1. Germline CDR1 is KGHSH and CDR2 is LQKENI. V was pared by 6 bases and J by 4 bases, with 5 bases of the junction left unmatched. CDR3 length: 13 amino acids.

The V call is TRBV28, the J call TRBJ1-2; 7 bases are shared with TRBD1. This CDR3 comprises 18 residues. Trimming took 7 bases from V and 5 from J; bases not matched to a gene: 22. The germline V gene encodes CDR1 MDHEN and CDR2 SYDVKM. The DNA for the CDR3 is TGTGCCAGCAACTTGGGGAACGGACAGGTCGGTCAAACTTATGGCTACACCTTC. Protein product: CASNLGNGQVGQTYGYTF.

This clone was seen only a few times. The genes are TRBV7-6 and TRBJ2-3, with 8 bases matching TRBD1. CDR1 and CDR2 from the germline V gene are SGHVS and FNYEAQ. Trimming at V came to 5 bases and at J to 3 bases, leaving 4 bases not matched to a gene. CDR3 length: 14 amino acids. DNA for the CDR3: TGTGCCAGCAGCGAAACAGGGGGTACAGATACGCAGTATTTT. Translation gives CASSETGGTDTQYF.

This sequence joins TRBV28 and TRBJ1-1; D may be TRBD1 (6 bases). Trimming took off 5 bases at V and 5 bases at J, with 15 bases between the two ends. There are 14 residues in the CDR3. Looked up from germline, CDR1 is MDHEN and CDR2 is SYDVKM. In DNA, the CDR3 is TGTGCCAGCAGTGGAGGGGGGGGAAGTACTGAAGCTTTCTTT. Protein sequence: CASSGGGGSTEAFF.

V usage is TRBV28 and J usage is TRBJ2-2; 11 bases map to TRBD2. V dropped 6 bases and J dropped 6; count of bases not matched to a gene: 3. The CDR3 totals 14 residues. Germline CDR1 and CDR2: MDHEN and SYDVKM. The CDR3 protein is CASRTTSGAGELFF. CDR3 coding DNA: TGTGCCAGCAGAACGACTAGCGGGGCCGGGGAGCTGTTTTTT.

The rearrangement uses TRBV18 and TRBJ2-7, with D tentatively TRBD1 (6 bases). The CDR3 consists of 13 residues. V dropped 4 bases and J dropped 3 bases, with 10 bases sitting between them. CDR1 and CDR2 (germline): KGHSH, LQKENI. CDR3 region: CASSRTANYEQYF. CDR3 coding DNA: TGTGCCAGCTCACGGACAGCCAACTACGAGCAGTACTTC.

This rearrangement joins TRBV2 to TRBJ2-2, with TRBD2 matching 12 bases. This CDR3 has 15 amino acids. Germline V gives CDR1 SNHLY, CDR2 FYNNEI. The V gene end was trimmed by 6 bases and the J gene end by 6 bases; junction bases not matched to a gene: 5. CDR3 DNA: TGTGCCAGCAGGGCGACTAGCGGGAGCCCCGGGGAGCTGTTTTTT. Protein: CASRATSGSPGELFF. Using reference TRBV2 and TRBJ2-2 for the parts outside the CDR3, the full variable domain is EPEVTQTPSHQVTQMGQEVILRCVPISNHLYFYWYRQILGQKVEFLVSFYNNEISEKSEIFDDQFSVERPDGSNFTLKIRSTKLEDSAMYFCASRATSGSPGELFFGEGSRLTVL.

This clone occurred a few times. The chain has TRBV29-1 and TRBJ2-4; no clear D. The V end lost 1 base, the J end lost 3 bases, and 7 bases lay between the germline ends. The CDR3 runs to 13 residues. CDR1 and CDR2 (germline): SQVTM, ANQGSEA. Here the CDR3 DNA reads TGCAGCGTTGAAGGGCTCAGCAAAAACATTCAGTACTTC. Encoded protein: CSVEGLSKNIQYF.

V gene TRBV9 combines with J gene TRBJ2-3; the D gene could be TRBD1 or TRBD2 (5 bases each). The CDR3 extends over 16 amino acids. V lost 4 bases and J 4 bases, leaving 19 bases between the germline ends. CDR1 SGDLS and CDR2 YYNGEE come from the germline V gene. CDR3: CASSPPGSGLADTQYF. As DNA, the CDR3 is TGTGCCAGCAGCCCCCCAGGGAGTGGATTAGCAGATACGCAGTATTTT.

The gene calls are TRBV18 and TRBJ2-2, with 7 bases aligning to TRBD1. V was pared by 3 bases and J by 3 bases, with 7 bases of the junction left unmatched. The CDR3 totals 16 residues. Germline CDR1 is KGHSH and CDR2 is LQKENI. In DNA form, the CDR3 reads TGTGCCAGCTCACCCCCAACAGGGGTCGACACCGGGGAGCTGTTTTTT. This codes for CASSPPTGVDTGELFF.

The V and J genes are TRBV15 and TRBJ2-5, with TRBD2 as a possible D gene (6 bases). This CDR3 spans 15 amino acids. Trimming shortened V by 1 base and J by 5 bases, and 14 bases separated the two germline ends. Germline V gene data show CDR1 as LNHNV and CDR2 as YYDKDF (reference sequence). The CDR3 DNA sequence: TGTGCCACCAGCAGAGGCGGCGGGACGCTGGAGACCCAGTACTTC. It encodes CATSRGGGTLETQYF.

The V call is TRBV5-1, the J call TRBJ2-1; no clear D gene. Trimming removed 0 bases from V and 0 bases from J, with 7 bases in between. This CDR3 comprises 15 residues. Germline V gene data show CDR1 as SGHRS and CDR2 as YFSETQ. The CDR3 DNA sequence: TGCGCCAGCAGCTTGGACGGTAACTCCTACAATGAGCAGTTCTTC. Protein product: CASSLDGNSYNEQFF.

The count of this clone is one. This chain links TRBV28 with TRBJ1-2, with TRBD1 matching over 8 bases. Germline V gene lookup returns CDR1 MDHEN and CDR2 SYDVKM. This CDR3 is 12 amino acids long. V lost 7 bases and J lost 8; bases outside the gene matches: 6. Here the CDR3 DNA reads TGTGCCAGCAACAGGGGGGTGAGCGGCTACACCTTC. Protein sequence: CASNRGVSGYTF.

The chain uses TRBV28 and TRBJ2-5; TRBD2 is a possible D gene (6 bases). The CDR3 totals 13 residues. V was shortened by 5 bases and J by 2 bases, with 9 bases between the two germline ends. Germline CDR1 and CDR2: MDHEN and SYDVKM. The CDR3 coding sequence is TGTGCCAGCAGTCCGGGACTTCAAGAGACCCAGTACTTC. The encoded protein is CASSPGLQETQYF.

This chain links TRBV19 with TRBJ1-5; 10 bases match TRBD1. This CDR3 has 16 amino acids. CDR1 and CDR2 (germline): LNHDA, SQIVND (reference sequence). The V segment lost 3 bases and the J segment 7 bases; nucleotides outside the gene matches: 9. Written as DNA, the CDR3 is TGTGCCAGTAGTATTCGGTTCGGACAGGGGGACCAGCCCCAGCATTTT. Its protein product is CASSIRFGQGDQPQHF.

The J gene is TRBJ2-6, the V gene TRBV30, with TRBD2 as a possible D gene (5 bases). Trimming removed 3 bases from V and 2 bases from J, with 14 bases in between. Germline lookup yields CDR1 GTSNPN and CDR2 SVGIG (reference sequence). The CDR3 loop spans 16 amino acids. The CDR3 is CAWSTGRAAGANVLTF. The CDR3 nucleotides read TGTGCCTGGAGCACGGGAAGGGCGGCTGGGGCCAACGTCCTGACTTTC.

V and J are TRBV28 and TRBJ2-3; D is uncertain. The CDR3 runs to 16 residues. CDR1 MDHEN and CDR2 SYDVKM come from the germline V gene. Trimming pared 5 bases from V and 4 bases from J, leaving 19 bases between. The CDR3 loop reads CASSPQQASAADTQYF. For the CDR3, the DNA is TGTGCCAGCAGTCCCCAGCAGGCCTCGGCCGCAGATACGCAGTATTTT. Full variable domain (rest looked up from reference TRBV28 and TRBJ2-3): DVKVTQSSRYLVKRTGEKVFLECVQDMDHENMFWYRQDPGLGLRLIYFSYDVKMKEKGDIPEGYSVSREKKERFSLILESASTNQTSMYLCASSPQQASAADTQYFGPGTRLTVL.